Listed below are T cell receptor beta chains from one sample, sequenced in a study of cytomegalovirus exposure and HLA in healthy donors. The method was immunoSEQ multiplex PCR; TCRdb's version includes in-frame clones alone and lacks a portion of them. This sample's table reports about 50,000 clones. Material: PBMCs. Receptors were obtained from a woman aged 40 to 55 in good health and CMV-seronegative. CDR3s include the opening cysteine and the closing phenylalanine or tryptophan. A D gene is named only where the DNA matches it firmly.

V gene: TRBV18
J gene: TRBJ1-1
D gene: TRBD1
CDR3 DNA: TGTGCCAGCTCACCGGACCGGGACAGGGGGACTGAAGCTTTCTTT
CDR3 protein: CASSPDRDRGTEAFF

V gene: TRBV15
J gene: TRBJ2-1
D gene: TRBD1
CDR3 DNA: TGTGCCACCAGCCTACGGACAGGCGACAATGAGCAGTTCTTC
CDR3 protein: CATSLRTGDNEQFF

V gene: TRBV6-5
J gene: TRBJ2-1
D gene: TRBD1
CDR3 DNA: TGTGCCAGCAGTTTCCAGGGACAGGGCCTAGGTGAGCAGTTCTTC
CDR3 protein: CASSFQGQGLGEQFF

V gene: TRBV20-1
J gene: TRBJ2-2
D gene: NA
CDR3 DNA: TGCAGTGTCGATAGCGCCGGGGAGCTGTTTTTT
CDR3 protein: CSVDSAGELFF

V gene: TRBV5-1
J gene: TRBJ2-1
D gene: NA
CDR3 DNA: TGCGCCAGCACCACGACTAGAGGGAAACGGGATGAGCAGTTCTTC
CDR3 protein: CASTTTRGKRDEQFF

V gene: TRBV6-5
J gene: TRBJ1-5
D gene: NA
CDR3 DNA: TGTGCCAGCAGTTACTCAGGGGAGGGTCAGCCCCAGCATTTT
CDR3 protein: CASSYSGEGQPQHF

V gene: TRBV9
J gene: TRBJ2-1
D gene: NA
CDR3 DNA: TGTGCCAGCAGCTCAGGGGTCCAGAGCTCCTACAATGAGCAGTTCTTC
CDR3 protein: CASSSGVQSSYNEQFF

V gene: TRBV9
J gene: TRBJ1-2
D gene: TRBD1
CDR3 DNA: TGTGCCAGCAGCACGGACGGGCGACAGGGGGCGCGGAGTTATGGCTACACCTTC
CDR3 protein: CASSTDGRQGARSYGYTF

V gene: TRBV7-2
J gene: TRBJ2-5
D gene: TRBD2
CDR3 DNA: TGTGCCAGCAGCTTAGTGGGTAGCGGGAGCGCAAAGACCCAGTACTTC
CDR3 protein: CASSLVGSGSAKTQYF

V gene: TRBV7-9
J gene: TRBJ2-7
D gene: NA
CDR3 DNA: TGTGCCAGCAGCTTAGGAGCAGGTTGGTCCTCCTACGAGCAGTACTTC
CDR3 protein: CASSLGAGWSSYEQYF

V gene: TRBV19
J gene: TRBJ2-1
D gene: TRBD2
CDR3 DNA: TGTGCCAGTAGCGCTAGCGGGTTGTCCTACAATGAGCAGTTCTTC
CDR3 protein: CASSASGLSYNEQFF

V gene: TRBV18
J gene: TRBJ1-6
D gene: NA
CDR3 DNA: TGTGCCAGCTCACCAGACGGGAATTCACCCCTCCACTTT
CDR3 protein: CASSPDGNSPLHF

V gene: TRBV4-3
J gene: TRBJ2-7
D gene: TRBD2
CDR3 DNA: TGCGCCAGCAGCCAAGCCCGGACTAGTAGGTACGAGCAGTACTTC
CDR3 protein: CASSQARTSRYEQYF

V gene: TRBV6-6
J gene: TRBJ1-2
D gene: NA
CDR3 DNA: TGTGCCAGCAGTTACGGCCAGGGGCCCTATGGCTACACCTTC
CDR3 protein: CASSYGQGPYGYTF

V gene: TRBV4-3
J gene: TRBJ2-7
D gene: NA
CDR3 DNA: TGCGCCAGCAGCCAAGCCCTGGGGCAGGGAGGGCAGTACTTC
CDR3 protein: CASSQALGQGGQYF

V gene: TRBV7-2
J gene: TRBJ1-2
D gene: TRBD1
CDR3 DNA: TGTGCCAGCAGCTTAATTAGCGGGACAGGGGACTATGGCTACACCTTC
CDR3 protein: CASSLISGTGDYGYTF

V gene: TRBV19
J gene: TRBJ1-1
D gene: NA
CDR3 DNA: TGTGCCAGTAGTATAACAGGGAACATGAACACTGAAGCTTTCTTT
CDR3 protein: CASSITGNMNTEAFF

V gene: TRBV6-5
J gene: TRBJ2-7
D gene: TRBD2
CDR3 DNA: TGTGCCAGCAGGACGCAGCGGGAGAGACGCTACGAGCAGTACTTC
CDR3 protein: CASRTQRERRYEQYF

V gene: TRBV10-3
J gene: TRBJ2-5
D gene: NA
CDR3 DNA: TGTGCCATCGCAATCAGGGGAGAAGAGACCCAGTACTTC
CDR3 protein: CAIAIRGEETQYF

V gene: TRBV5-1
J gene: TRBJ1-3
D gene: NA
CDR3 DNA: TGCGCCAGCAGCTCAAAGCATTCATCCTCTGGAAACACCATATATTTT
CDR3 protein: CASSSKHSSSGNTIYF